Below, 4 T cell receptor beta chains from the same sample are listed, as sequenced in a study of OX40 agonist ivuxolimab in advanced cancers. The assay was immunoSEQ multiplex PCR, and TCRdb's table has in-frame clones only and misses some. The sample has about 41,000 clones; roughly 82% are singletons. This material consisted of CD4+ or CD8+ T cells sorted from blood, taken in a trial of the OX40 agonist ivuxolimab. All receptors come from an adult with an advanced solid tumor such as melanoma, head and neck, liver or kidney cancer.

The chain has TRBV28 and TRBJ1-1; maybe TRBD1 (5 bases). CDR1 is MDHEN and CDR2 is SYDVKM in the germline V gene. The length of the CDR3 is 12 residues. The V end lost 4 bases, the J end lost 12 bases, and 15 bases lay between the germline ends. CDR3 protein: CASSSNPGAPFF. CDR3 in DNA: TGTGCCAGCAGTTCCAACCCTGGGGCCCCTTTCTTT.

The chain employs TRBV6-5 and TRBJ2-3, with D perhaps being TRBD1 or TRBD2 (5 bases each). Trimming pared 4 bases from V and 4 bases from J, leaving 12 bases between. The CDR3 loop spans 14 amino acids. Germline CDR1 and CDR2: MNHEY and SVGAGI. The CDR3, as DNA: TGTGCCAGCAGTTTCGGGACCGCTGCAGATACGCAGTATTTT. It translates to CASSFGTAADTQYF.

The chain is built from TRBV4-1 and TRBJ2-5; D unresolved. V was shortened by 0 bases and J by 5 bases, with 7 bases between the two germline ends. Germline CDR1 is MGHRA and CDR2 is YSYEKL. This CDR3 region has 13 residues. The CDR3 bases are TGCGCCAGCAGCCAAGACCCTCGGGAGACCCAGTACTTC. The encoded protein is CASSQDPRETQYF.

This clone was seen more than once but under ten times. The chain recombines TRBV10-3 with TRBJ2-1, with TRBD2 identical over 9 bases. J was trimmed by 6 bases and V by 7 bases; bases with no gene match: 13. The CDR3 loop spans 16 amino acids. Per germline, CDR1 ENHRY and CDR2 SYGVKD. CDR3 nucleotide sequence: TGTGCCATCAAGGGGACAATAGCGGGAGAACCCAATGAGCAGTTCTTC. It encodes CAIKGTIAGEPNEQFF.